The TCR beta chain described here comes from a study of T cells in Graves' hyperthyroidism and ophthalmopathy. Trimming cost V 3 bases and J 8 bases, with 11 bases left between them. This CDR3 has 13 residues. Germline-derived CDR1 and CDR2 are SGHTS and YDEGEE. Amplification targeted TCR beta CDR3 regions from RNA transcripts. First-round RT-PCR of the TCR CDR3 relied on the HTBI primer set. TCRdb called the multiplex PCR reads again in MiXCR, with one record for every CDR3 protein. The sample records about 540,000 distinct CDR3 sequences, more than 45% being singletons. This chain uses TRBV5-8 with TRBJ2-2; unclear D gene. This TCR derives from a woman younger than 35 with Graves' hyperthyroidism. Sequencing was done on a sample of peripheral blood or thyroid tissue (not recorded which). The CDR3 DNA reads as TGTGCCAGCAGCTCGACTTGGGGTGGGGAGCTGTTTTTT. Protein sequence: CASSSTWGGELFF.